This T cell receptor (beta chain) was documented in a study of blood T cell repertoires in COVID-19. Measured with immunoSEQ multiplex PCR; TCRdb has only the in-frame clones, and not every one. The data show about 130,000 clones, roughly 90% seen once. In germline, CDR1 is MGHRA, CDR2 YSYEKL. Unmatched junction bases numbered 12, after V lost 2 bases and J lost 5 bases. The CDR3 totals 17 residues. The clonotype comes from a woman aged 80 or over with acute or convalescent COVID-19. The material sequenced was peripheral blood. J is TRBJ2-3 and V is TRBV4-1; the match to TRBD1 covers 8 bases. CDR3 bases: TGCGCCAGCAGCCAACCCCCGGACAGGGCGGAGGTAGATACGCAGTATTTT. Its translation: CASSQPPDRAEVDTQYF.